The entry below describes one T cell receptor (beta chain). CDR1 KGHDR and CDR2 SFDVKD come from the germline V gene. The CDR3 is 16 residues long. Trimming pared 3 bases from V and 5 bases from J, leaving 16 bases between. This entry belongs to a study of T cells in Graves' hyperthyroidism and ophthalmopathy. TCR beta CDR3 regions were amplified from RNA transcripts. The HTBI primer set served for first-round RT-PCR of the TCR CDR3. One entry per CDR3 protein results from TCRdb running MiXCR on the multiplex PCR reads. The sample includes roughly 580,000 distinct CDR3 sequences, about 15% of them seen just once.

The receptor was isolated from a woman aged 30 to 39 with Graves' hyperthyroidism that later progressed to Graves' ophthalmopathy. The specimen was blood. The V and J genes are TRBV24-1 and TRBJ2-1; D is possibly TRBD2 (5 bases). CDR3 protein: CATSDALALADNEQFF. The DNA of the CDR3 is TGTGCCACCAGTGATGCCCTAGCCCTAGCAGACAATGAGCAGTTCTTC.